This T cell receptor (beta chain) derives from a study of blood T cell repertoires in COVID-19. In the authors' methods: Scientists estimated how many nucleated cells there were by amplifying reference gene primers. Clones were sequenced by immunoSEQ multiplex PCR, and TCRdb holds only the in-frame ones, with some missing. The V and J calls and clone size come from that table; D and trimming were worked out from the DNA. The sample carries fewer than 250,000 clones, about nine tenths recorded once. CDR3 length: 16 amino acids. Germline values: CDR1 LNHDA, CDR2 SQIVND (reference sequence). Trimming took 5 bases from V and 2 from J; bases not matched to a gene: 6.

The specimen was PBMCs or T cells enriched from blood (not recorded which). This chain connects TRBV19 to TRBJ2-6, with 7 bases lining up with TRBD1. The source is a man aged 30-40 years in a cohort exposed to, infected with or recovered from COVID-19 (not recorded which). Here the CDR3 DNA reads TGTGCCAGTAGTTTCCACAGGGGCGCTGGGGCCAACGTCCTGACTTTC. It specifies CASSFHRGAGANVLTF.